The 9 T cell receptor beta chains listed next were all sequenced from one sample in a study of cytomegalovirus exposure and HLA in healthy donors. Primers for the PCR totalled 60 Vbeta and 13 Jbeta. The data were produced by immunoSEQ multiplex PCR, yet TCRdb's version contains in-frame clones alone and is incomplete. The profile shows about 120,000 clones, about 63% of them singletons. The sequencing input was PBMCs. These receptors originate from a man aged 25 to 45 in good health and CMV-seropositive.

The chain recombines TRBV5-4 with TRBJ2-1; 11 nucleotides agree with TRBD2. The germline gives CDR1 SGHNT, CDR2 YYREEE (reference sequence). The CDR3 spans 16 residues. V gave up 2 bases and J gave up 3 bases; unmatched junction bases: 4. CDR3 coding DNA: TGTGCCAGCAGCTTCGCACTAGCGGGAGTCTACAATGAGCAGTTCTTC. Protein product: CASSFALAGVYNEQFF.

This chain connects TRBV5-8 to TRBJ1-3; possibly TRBD1 for D (5 bases). The length of the CDR3 is 16 residues. Germline CDR1 is SGHTS and CDR2 is YDEGEE. Trimming shortened V by 2 bases and J by 0 bases, and 12 bases separated the two germline ends. CDR3 residues: CASSFYKTASGNTIYF. In DNA, the CDR3 is TGTGCCAGCAGCTTTTATAAGACAGCCTCTGGAAACACCATATATTTT.

The J gene is TRBJ1-6, the V gene TRBV2; D is ambiguous. V was pared by 4 bases and J by 4 bases, with 5 bases between. The germline CDR1 and CDR2 sequences are SNHLY and FYNNEI. CDR3 length: 13 amino acids. The CDR3 protein is CASSAQYNSPLHF. DNA of the CDR3: TGTGCCAGCAGTGCTCAGTATAATTCACCCCTCCACTTT. Full variable domain (missing parts from reference TRBV2 and TRBJ1-6): EPEVTQTPSHQVTQMGQEVILRCVPISNHLYFYWYRQILGQKVEFLVSFYNNEISEKSEIFDDQFSVERPDGSNFTLKIRSTKLEDSAMYFCASSAQYNSPLHFGNGTRLTVT.

The CDR3 DNA reads TGTGCCAGCAGTTCGGGCCTCCGGGGCACTGAAGCTTTCTTT. It specifies CASSSGLRGTEAFF. The chain employs TRBV9 and TRBJ1-1; D call uncertain. Germline-derived CDR1 and CDR2 are SGDLS and YYNGEE. V shed 5 bases and J shed 4 bases, with 15 bases lying between them. The CDR3 consists of 14 residues.

The chain links TRBV6-5 to TRBJ2-1; 7 bases are shared with TRBD1. The V and J ends lost 6 bases and 6 bases, in that order; junction bases with no gene match: 8. This CDR3 has 14 residues. Germline CDR1 reads MNHEY; CDR2 reads SVGAGI. CDR3 residues: CASSTGTAINEQFF. The CDR3 coding sequence is TGTGCCAGCAGCACCGGGACAGCTATCAATGAGCAGTTCTTC.

A single count supports this clone. J is TRBJ2-7 and V is TRBV28, with TRBD1 matching over 8 bases. Germline V gene data show CDR1 as MDHEN and CDR2 as SYDVKM. The CDR3 runs to 14 residues. Losses at the gene ends were 7 bases for V and 0 bases for J; bases not matched to a gene: 5. DNA for the CDR3: TGTGCCAGCATACAACAGGGGGGCTCCTACGAGCAGTACTTC. Protein product: CASIQQGGSYEQYF.

The V and J genes are TRBV5-1 and TRBJ2-7, with 10 bases aligning to TRBD2. J gave up 1 base and V 5 bases, and 3 bases lay outside the gene matches. Germline values: CDR1 SGHRS, CDR2 YFSETQ. The length of the CDR3 is 14 residues. The CDR3 bases are TGCGCCAGCAGTAGGACTAGCGGTTCCTACGAGCAGTACTTC. The encoded protein is CASSRTSGSYEQYF.

The rearrangement joins TRBV27 to TRBJ1-6; a possible D gene is TRBD1 (5 bases). Between the trimmed V and J ends, which lost 7 bases and 13 bases, there was a span of 17 bases. The CDR3 totals 13 residues. Looked up from germline, CDR1 is MNHEY and CDR2 is SMNVEV (reference sequence). This CDR3 reads CASNDGGLSPLHF. The CDR3 coding sequence is TGTGCCAGCAATGACGGGGGACTTTCGCCCCTCCACTTT.

The rearrangement links TRBV7-2 to TRBJ2-5; 7 bases are a match to TRBD2. V gave up 5 bases and J gave up 0 bases; unmatched junction bases: 9. CDR1 is SGHTA and CDR2 is FQGNSA in the germline V gene. This CDR3 spans 16 amino acids. CDR3 loop: CASSPRASGNQETQYF. The CDR3 DNA reads as TGTGCCAGCAGCCCCCGAGCTAGCGGAAACCAAGAGACCCAGTACTTC.